This T cell receptor (beta chain) was obtained from a study of cytomegalovirus exposure and HLA in healthy donors. Researchers ran the PCR with 60 Vbeta and 13 Jbeta primers. Profiled with immunoSEQ multiplex PCR; TCRdb holds only in-frame clones, not every one. Of 50,000 to 70,000 clones in the sample, just under 75% were seen once. This clone showed up just a few times. This receptor was taken from a man younger than 45 in good health and CMV-seropositive. Sequenced sample: PBMCs.

CDR3 sequence reads: CAISESPGQGGAFF. The CDR3 nucleotides are TGTGCCATCAGTGAGTCTCCGGGACAGGGGGGGGCTTTCTTT. The chain links TRBV10-3 to TRBJ1-1, with TRBD1 matching 11 bases. The length of the CDR3 is 14 residues. Trimming removed 0 bases from V and 11 bases from J; junction bases left unmatched: 5. Germline V gene data show CDR1 as ENHRY and CDR2 as SYGVKD.